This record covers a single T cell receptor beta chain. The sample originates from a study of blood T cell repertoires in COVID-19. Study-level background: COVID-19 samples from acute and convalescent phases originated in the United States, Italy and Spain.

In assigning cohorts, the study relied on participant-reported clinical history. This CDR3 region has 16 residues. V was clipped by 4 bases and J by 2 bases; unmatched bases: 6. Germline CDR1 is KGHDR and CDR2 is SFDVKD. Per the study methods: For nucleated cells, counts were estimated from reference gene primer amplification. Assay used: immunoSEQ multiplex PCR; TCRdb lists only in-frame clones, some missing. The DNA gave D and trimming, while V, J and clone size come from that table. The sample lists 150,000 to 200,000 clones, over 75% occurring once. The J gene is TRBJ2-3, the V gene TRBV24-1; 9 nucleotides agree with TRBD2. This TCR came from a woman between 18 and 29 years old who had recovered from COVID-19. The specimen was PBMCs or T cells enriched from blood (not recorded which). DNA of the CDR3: TGTGCCACCAGTGAATCTACTAGCGGGTTCACAGATACGCAGTATTTT. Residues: CATSESTSGFTDTQYF.